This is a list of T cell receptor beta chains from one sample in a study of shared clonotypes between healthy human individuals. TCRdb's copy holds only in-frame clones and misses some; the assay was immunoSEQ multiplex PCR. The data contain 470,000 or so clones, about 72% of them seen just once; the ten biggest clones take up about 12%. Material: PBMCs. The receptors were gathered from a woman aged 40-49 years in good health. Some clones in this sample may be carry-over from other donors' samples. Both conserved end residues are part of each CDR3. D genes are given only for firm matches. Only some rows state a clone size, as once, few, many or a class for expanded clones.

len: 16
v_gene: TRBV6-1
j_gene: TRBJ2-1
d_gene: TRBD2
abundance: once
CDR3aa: CASSEARLAGANEQFF
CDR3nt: TGTGCCAGCAGTGAAGCACGGCTAGCGGGAGCGAATGAGCAGTTCTTC

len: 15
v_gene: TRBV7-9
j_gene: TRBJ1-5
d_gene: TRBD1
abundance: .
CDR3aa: CASSLEGTAGQPQHF
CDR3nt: TGTGCCAGCAGCTTAGAGGGGACAGCGGGGCAGCCCCAGCATTTT

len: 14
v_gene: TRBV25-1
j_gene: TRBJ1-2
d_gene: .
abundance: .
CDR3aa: CASIPSGRPYGYTF
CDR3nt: TGTGCCAGCATTCCCTCGGGCAGACCCTATGGCTACACCTTC

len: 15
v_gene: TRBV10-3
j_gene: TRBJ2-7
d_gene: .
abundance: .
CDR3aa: CAIRGEAGENHEQYF
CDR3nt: TGTGCCATCAGGGGGGAGGCAGGGGAGAACCACGAGCAGTACTTC

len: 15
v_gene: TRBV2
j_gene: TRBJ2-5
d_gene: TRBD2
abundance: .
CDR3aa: CASSLLAGEGETQYF
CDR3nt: TGTGCCAGCAGCTTGCTAGCGGGAGAGGGGGAGACCCAGTACTTC

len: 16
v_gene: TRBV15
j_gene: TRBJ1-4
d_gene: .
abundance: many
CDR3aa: CATSRDVAATNEKLFF
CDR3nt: TGTGCCACCAGCAGAGATGTGGCCGCAACTAATGAAAAACTGTTTTTT

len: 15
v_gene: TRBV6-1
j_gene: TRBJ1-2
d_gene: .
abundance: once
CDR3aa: CASSEDSRPTYGYTF
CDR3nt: TGTGCCAGCAGTGAAGATAGCAGGCCCACCTATGGCTACACCTTC

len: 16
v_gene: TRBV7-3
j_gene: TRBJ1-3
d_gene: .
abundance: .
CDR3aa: CASSSFYGSCGNTIYF
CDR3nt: TGTGCCAGCAGCTCCTTTTACGGGAGTTGTGGAAACACCATATATTTT

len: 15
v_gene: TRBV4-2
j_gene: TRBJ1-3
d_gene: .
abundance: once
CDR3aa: CASSQRPMSGNTIYF
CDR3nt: TGTGCCAGCAGCCAGAGACCCATGAGCGGAAACACCATATATTTT

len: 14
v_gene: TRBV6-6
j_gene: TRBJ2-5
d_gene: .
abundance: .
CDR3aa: CASSSLRTKETQYF
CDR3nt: TGTGCCAGCAGTTCACTACGGACCAAAGAGACCCAGTACTTC

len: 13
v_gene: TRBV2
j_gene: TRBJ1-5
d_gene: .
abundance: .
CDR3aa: CASLQGGNQPQHF
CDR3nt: TGTGCCAGCCTTCAGGGAGGGAATCAGCCCCAGCATTTT

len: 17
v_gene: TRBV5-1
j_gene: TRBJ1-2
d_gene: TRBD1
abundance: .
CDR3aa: CASSWGTGGRIIYGYTF
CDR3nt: TGCGCCAGCAGCTGGGGGACAGGGGGCAGGATCATCTATGGCTACACCTTC

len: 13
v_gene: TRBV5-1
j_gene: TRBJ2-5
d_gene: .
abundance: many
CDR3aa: CASSLAGAETQYF
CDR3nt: TGCGCCAGCAGCTTGGCCGGGGCGGAGACCCAGTACTTC

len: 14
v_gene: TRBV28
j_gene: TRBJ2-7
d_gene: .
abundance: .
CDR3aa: CASSLGHLTYEQYF
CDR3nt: TGTGCCAGCAGTTTAGGACACCTAACCTACGAGCAGTACTTC

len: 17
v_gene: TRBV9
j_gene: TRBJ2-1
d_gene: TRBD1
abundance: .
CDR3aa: CASSPRQGHSSYNEQFF
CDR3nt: TGTGCCAGTAGCCCCCGACAGGGCCACAGCTCCTACAATGAGCAGTTCTTC

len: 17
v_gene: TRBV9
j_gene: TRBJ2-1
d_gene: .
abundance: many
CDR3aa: CASNLGAMGATGNEQFF
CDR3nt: TGTGCCAGCAACCTGGGGGCCATGGGAGCTACAGGCAATGAGCAGTTCTTC

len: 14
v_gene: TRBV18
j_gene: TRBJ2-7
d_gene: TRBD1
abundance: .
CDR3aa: CASARQGSSYEQYF
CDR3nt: TGTGCCAGCGCCCGACAGGGAAGCTCCTACGAGCAGTACTTC

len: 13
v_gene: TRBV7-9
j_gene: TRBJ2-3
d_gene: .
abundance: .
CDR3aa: CASLEGYTDTQYF
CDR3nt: TGTGCCAGCCTCGAGGGGTACACAGATACGCAGTATTTT

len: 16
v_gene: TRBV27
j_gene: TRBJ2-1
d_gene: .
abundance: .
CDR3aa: CASSLSFGGSYNEQFF
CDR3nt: TGTGCCAGCAGTTTATCGTTTGGGGGCTCCTACAATGAGCAGTTCTTC

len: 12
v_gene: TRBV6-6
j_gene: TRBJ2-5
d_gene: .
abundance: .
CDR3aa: CASSPEGVAQYF
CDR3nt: TGTGCCAGCAGTCCGGAAGGTGTGGCCCAGTACTTC

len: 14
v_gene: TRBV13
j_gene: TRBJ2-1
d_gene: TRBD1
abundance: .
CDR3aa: CASSSGTVYNEQFF
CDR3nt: TGTGCCAGCAGCTCCGGGACAGTATACAATGAGCAGTTCTTC

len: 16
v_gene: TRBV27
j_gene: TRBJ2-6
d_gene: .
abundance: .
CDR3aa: CASSLLRGSGANVLTF
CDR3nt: TGTGCCAGCAGTTTACTCAGGGGATCTGGGGCCAACGTCCTGACTTTC

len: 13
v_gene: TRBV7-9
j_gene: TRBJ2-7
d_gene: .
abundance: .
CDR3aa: CASSPGPPYEQYF
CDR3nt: TGTGCCAGCAGCCCGGGACCCCCCTACGAGCAGTACTTC

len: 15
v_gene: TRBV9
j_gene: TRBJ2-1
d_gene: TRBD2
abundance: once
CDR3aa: CASSVGTSGRNEQFF
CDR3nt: TGTGCCAGCAGCGTAGGGACTAGCGGACGAAATGAGCAGTTCTTC

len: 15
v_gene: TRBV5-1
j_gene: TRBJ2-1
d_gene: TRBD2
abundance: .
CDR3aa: CASSEGTNTYNEQFF
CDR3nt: TGCGCCAGCAGCGAGGGGACTAACACCTACAATGAGCAGTTCTTC

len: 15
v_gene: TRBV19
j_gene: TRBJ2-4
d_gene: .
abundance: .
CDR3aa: CASSFGSTAKNIQYF
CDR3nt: TGTGCCAGTAGTTTCGGGTCTACTGCCAAAAACATTCAGTACTTC

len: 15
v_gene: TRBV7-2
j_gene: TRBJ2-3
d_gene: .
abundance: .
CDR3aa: CASSLWGTSTDTQYF
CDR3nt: TGTGCCAGCAGCTTATGGGGGACTAGCACAGATACGCAGTATTTT

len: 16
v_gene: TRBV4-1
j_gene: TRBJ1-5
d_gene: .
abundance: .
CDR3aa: CASSQDNWIPNQPQHF
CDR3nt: TGCGCCAGCAGCCAAGATAATTGGATCCCCAATCAGCCCCAGCATTTT

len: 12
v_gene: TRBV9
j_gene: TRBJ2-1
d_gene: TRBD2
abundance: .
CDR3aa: CASSGLAGGQFF
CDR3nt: TGTGCCAGCAGCGGACTAGCGGGAGGGCAGTTCTTC